These 29 T cell receptor beta chains were all obtained from the same sample, sequenced in a study of blood T cells in healthy people across ages. The authors ran a second PCR of 7 to 11 cycles using a sample-barcoded 5' primer and a J-beta primer mix. TCRdb recomputed calls from the 5' RACE reads with MiXCR, one row per CDR3 protein. Found here are about 830,000 distinct CDR3 sequences, over 45% of them singletons; the top ten hold around 20%. The sample consisted of blood. The receptors here all came from a man in his thirties or forties in good health.

This chain joins TRBV11-2 and TRBJ2-1, with D perhaps matching TRBD1 (6 bases). The CDR3 totals 13 residues. Germline V gene sequence: CDR1 SGHAT, CDR2 FQNNGV. Trimming pared 7 bases from V and 5 bases from J, leaving 12 bases between. This chain's CDR3 is CASIDRGNNEQFF. DNA of the CDR3: TGTGCCAGCATCGATAGGGGGAACAATGAGCAGTTCTTC. The variable domain in full, completed from reference TRBV11-2 and TRBJ2-1, reads EAGVAQSPRYKIIEKRQSVAFWCNPISGHATLYWYQQILGQGPKLLIQFQNNGVVDDSQLPKDRFSAERLKGVDSTLKIQPAKLEDSAVYLCASIDRGNNEQFFGPGTRLTVL.

The chain recombines TRBV28 with TRBJ2-7; 9 nucleotides line up with TRBD2. Germline CDR1 reads MDHEN; CDR2 reads SYDVKM. The CDR3 is 15 amino acids. V shed 3 bases, J shed 8 bases, and the junction held 11 bases outside the gene matches. The CDR3 bases are TGTGCCAGCAGTTTCGTGGCGGGAGGGAACTTAAAGCAGTACTTC. It translates to CASSFVAGGNLKQYF. Full variable domain (remainder filled in from reference TRBV28 and TRBJ2-7): DVKVTQSSRYLVKRTGEKVFLECVQDMDHENMFWYRQDPGLGLRLIYFSYDVKMKEKGDIPEGYSVSREKKERFSLILESASTNQTSMYLCASSFVAGGNLKQYFGPGTRLTVT.

The V and J genes are TRBV28 and TRBJ2-4, with 8 bases aligning to TRBD2. The J call is in doubt because the DNA end fits TRBJ2-5 better. The CDR3 has 13 residues. Per the germline V gene, CDR1 is MDHEN and CDR2 is SYDVKM. The chain's CDR3 is CASRSGSGETQYF. CDR3 DNA: TGTGCCAGCAGGAGCGGGAGTGGAGAGACCCAGTACTTC.

The chain joins TRBV12-3 or TRBV12-4 to TRBJ2-7; 10 nucleotides line up with TRBD2. The DNA end is more similar to TRBJ2-5, so the J call may be wrong. The CDR3 consists of 14 residues. The CDR3 coding sequence is TGTGCCAGCAGTTCGGGGACTAGCGTCGAGACCCAGTACTTC. This gives the protein CASSSGTSVETQYF.

This chain connects TRBV20-1 to TRBJ2-1, with D tentatively TRBD2 (6 bases). Germline CDR1 reads DFQATT; CDR2 reads SNEGSKA (reference sequence). The CDR3 is made up of 13 amino acids. Deletions cut 6 bases from V and 4 bases from J, with 13 bases between. The CDR3 DNA is TGCAGTGCCAATCCCGGGGGTTACAATGAGCAGTTCTTC. Protein: CSANPGGYNEQFF.

V and J are TRBV27 and TRBJ2-7, with D perhaps matching TRBD2 (6 bases). The CDR3 runs to 14 residues. Trimming left V 8 bases short and J 3 bases short, with 17 bases between. The germline V gene has CDR1 MNHEY and CDR2 SMNVEV (reference sequence). The CDR3, as DNA: TGTGCCAGCTCCCCGGGGCTAGCGAACTACGAGCAGTACTTC. Translating gives CASSPGLANYEQYF.

This clonotype was seen more than once but under ten times. The chain recombines TRBV7-2 with TRBJ2-6, with 11 bases identical to TRBD2. Germline CDR1 is SGHTA and CDR2 is FQGNSA. This CDR3 has 18 amino acids. J was trimmed by 0 bases and V by 2 bases; bases with no gene match: 3. The DNA for the CDR3 is TGTGCCAGCAGCTTAAGGCTAGCGGGAGGCTCTGGGGCCAACGTCCTGACTTTC. Translation: CASSLRLAGGSGANVLTF.

The J gene is TRBJ2-7, the V gene TRBV7-2; 9 positions agree with TRBD1. Germline loops: CDR1 SGHTA, CDR2 FQGNSA. J gave up 0 bases and V 5 bases, and 8 bases lay outside the gene matches. This CDR3 region has 16 residues. The CDR3 spells CASSLPGQGFSYEQYF. DNA for the CDR3: TGTGCCAGCAGCCTCCCGGGACAGGGATTCTCCTACGAGCAGTACTTC.

Concerning this clonotype itself: This may be a read error, as it is one base from a much larger clone. The V and J genes are TRBV25-1 and TRBJ1-2; possibly TRBD1 for D (5 bases). From germline, CDR1 is MGHDK and CDR2 SYGVNS. This CDR3 has 15 amino acids. The ends were cut back, 4 bases at V and 4 bases at J, with 16 bases in the middle. The CDR3 loop reads CASSVAGRGFYGYTF. The CDR3 coding sequence is TGTGCCAGCAGTGTTGCCGGGAGGGGATTCTATGGCTACACCTTC.

This chain uses TRBV10-3 with TRBJ2-3, with 8 bases that match TRBD2. Germline V gene data show CDR1 as ENHRY and CDR2 as SYGVKD. With 2 bases clipped from V and 3 bases from J, the junction kept 1 base outside the gene matches. The CDR3 extends over 14 amino acids. CDR3 in amino acids: CAISEERETDTQYF. CDR3 bases: TGTGCCATCAGTGAGGAGCGGGAGACAGATACGCAGTATTTT.

The sample holds a few counts of this clonotype. The chain recombines TRBV7-2 with TRBJ2-5; a possible D gene is TRBD2 (6 bases). The V gene's germline CDR1 is SGHTA and CDR2 FQGNSA. The CDR3 is made up of 14 amino acids. The V gene lost 6 bases and the J gene lost 2 bases, with 13 bases spanning the gap. The CDR3 DNA sequence: TGTGCCAGCAGTCCCCCGGGACTTCAAGAGACCCAGTACTTC. It is translated as CASSPPGLQETQYF.

The V call is TRBV15, the J call TRBJ1-4; TRBD1 aligns across 7 bases. CDR1 and CDR2 (germline): LNHNV, YYDKDF (reference sequence). V lost 3 bases and J lost 8; bases outside the gene matches: 9. The CDR3 consists of 15 residues. CDR3 DNA sequence: TGTGCCACCAGCAGGGACAGGTCGGGAGACGAAAAACTGTTTTTT. Its protein is CATSRDRSGDEKLFF.

DNA for the CDR3: TGTGCCAGCAGGCTCTTAGCGGGAGTTAAGACAGATACGCAGTATTTT. It translates to CASRLLAGVKTDTQYF. This chain uses TRBV6-2 or TRBV6-3 with TRBJ2-3, with 9 bases matching TRBD2. Per the germline V gene, CDR1 is MNHEY and CDR2 is SVGEGT. There are 16 residues in the CDR3. J gave up 3 bases and V 6 bases, and 10 bases lay outside the gene matches.

As DNA, the CDR3 is TGTGCCAGCAGCGCTAGCGGGAACCCCAAAAACATTCAGTACTTC. This encodes CASSASGNPKNIQYF. The chain combines TRBV9 with TRBJ2-4; 9 nucleotides agree with TRBD2. V lost 3 bases and J lost 2; bases outside the gene matches: 3. The CDR3 runs 15 residues. The V gene's germline CDR1 is SGDLS and CDR2 YYNGEE.

The chain uses TRBV20-1 and TRBJ2-4; D possibly corresponds to TRBD2 (6 bases). With 1 base removed from V and 0 bases from J, the gap between germline ends came to 13 bases. The germline V gene encodes CDR1 DFQATT and CDR2 SNEGSKA (reference sequence). The CDR3 totals 16 residues. CDR3 residues: CSARGYRDLAKNIQYF. CDR3 nucleotide sequence: TGCAGTGCTAGAGGGTACCGGGACTTAGCCAAAAACATTCAGTACTTC.

The chain carries TRBV29-1 and TRBJ1-2, with no clear D. Trimming pared 7 bases from V and 2 bases from J, leaving 14 bases between. This CDR3 comprises 13 residues. Germline V gene data show CDR1 as SQVTM and CDR2 as ANQGSEA. The CDR3 here is CSADNGENYGYTF. CDR3 nucleotide sequence: TGCAGCGCCGATAATGGTGAGAACTATGGCTACACCTTC. The full variable domain, with the rest looked up from reference TRBV29-1 and TRBJ1-2, is SAVISQKPSRDICQRGTSLTIQCQVDSQVTMMFWYRQQPGQSLTLIATANQGSEATYESGFVIDKFPISRPNLTFSTLTVSNMSPEDSSIYLCSADNGENYGYTFGSGTRLTVV.

This chain connects TRBV7-9 to TRBJ1-1; perhaps TRBD1 as D (6 bases). Germline assignment: CDR1 SEHNR and CDR2 FQNEAQ (reference sequence). V lost 5 bases and J 4 bases, leaving 8 bases between the germline ends. This CDR3 has 12 residues. CDR3: CASSLTGTEAFF. The CDR3 DNA reads as TGTGCCAGCAGCCTGACAGGCACTGAAGCTTTCTTT.

CDR3 sequence reads: CASSLDLPRSYEQYF. The CDR3 nucleotides read TGTGCCAGCAGCTTAGACCTTCCTAGGTCTTACGAGCAGTACTTC. V is TRBV6-7 and J is TRBJ2-7; no clear D. TRBV6-7 is classed as an ORF, of uncertain function. This CDR3 is 15 amino acids long. V was shortened by 6 bases and J by 4 bases, with 19 bases between the two germline ends.

This clonotype was counted many times. This chain uses TRBV5-1 with TRBJ1-2, with 7 bases aligning to TRBD1. V lost 0 bases to trimming and J lost 2 bases; unmatched junction nucleotides: 7. Looked up from germline, CDR1 is SGHRS and CDR2 is YFSETQ. There are 16 residues in the CDR3. Here the CDR3 DNA reads TGCGCCAGCAGCTTGGCCGAGGGGGCCAAAAACTATGGCTACACCTTC. Translation: CASSLAEGAKNYGYTF.

This chain uses TRBV6-5 with TRBJ1-2; no firm D call. V dropped 2 bases and J dropped 2 bases, with 6 bases sitting between them. The CDR3 sequence is 13 residues long. Germline CDR1 and CDR2: MNHEY and SVGAGI. CDR3 residues: CASSYVQNYGYTF. CDR3 nucleotide sequence: TGTGCCAGCAGTTACGTCCAAAACTATGGCTACACCTTC.

There are a few counts of this clonotype. This chain connects TRBV4-3 to TRBJ2-1; D is ambiguous. Per germline, CDR1 LGHNA and CDR2 YSLEER. V was shortened by 0 bases and J by 9 bases, with 12 bases between the two germline ends. CDR3 size: 14 residues. CDR3 sequence: CASSQDFKGSEQFF. In DNA form, the CDR3 reads TGCGCCAGCAGCCAAGATTTCAAGGGTAGTGAGCAGTTCTTC.

This clonotype was observed a single time. V usage is TRBV7-6 and J usage is TRBJ2-1; D gene unclear. Germline V gene sequence: CDR1 SGHVS, CDR2 FNYEAQ. Trimming took 5 bases from V and 3 from J, leaving 8 bases between them. This CDR3 is 13 amino acids long. Here the CDR3 DNA reads TGTGCCAGCAGCCGACTCGGCTACAATGAGCAGTTCTTC. Translation: CASSRLGYNEQFF.

The V call is TRBV7-3, the J call TRBJ2-1; 9 bases align to TRBD2. Germline CDR1 and CDR2: SGHTA and FQGTGA. J lost 8 bases, V lost 5 bases, and 7 bases had no gene match. The CDR3 extends over 14 amino acids. CDR3 region: CASSKSGTSYEQFF. The CDR3 DNA reads TGTGCCAGCAGCAAATCCGGGACTAGCTATGAGCAGTTCTTC. The full variable domain, rest sourced from reference TRBV7-3 and TRBJ2-1, is GAGVSQTPSNKVTEKGKYVELRCDPISGHTALYWYRQSLGQGPEFLIYFQGTGAADDSGLPNDRFFAVRPEGSVSTLKIQRTERGDSAVYLCASSKSGTSYEQFFGPGTRLTVL.

V and J are TRBV5-6 and TRBJ2-1; D gene ambiguous. This CDR3 spans 15 amino acids. The germline CDR1 and CDR2 sequences are SGHDT and YYEEEE. The V gene lost 4 bases and the J gene lost 8 bases, with 19 bases spanning the gap. The CDR3 coding sequence is TGTGCCAGCAGCCCTAGACCAGGTTTCGTCGATGAGCAGTTCTTC. This codes for CASSPRPGFVDEQFF.

CDR3 loop: CASSPSRGTEAFF. Written as DNA, the CDR3 is TGTGCCAGCAGTCCTTCTAGGGGCACTGAAGCTTTCTTT. The chain recombines TRBV7-8 with TRBJ1-1; possibly TRBD1 for D (5 bases). V lost 6 bases, J lost 4 bases, and 12 bases lay in between. The CDR3 consists of 13 residues. Germline CDR1 SGHVS, CDR2 FQNEAQ.

The rearrangement uses TRBV11-2 and TRBJ2-3; D is possibly TRBD1 (6 bases). This CDR3 region has 16 residues. V was clipped by 1 base and J by 6 bases, with 17 bases between them. The germline CDR1 and CDR2 sequences are SGHAT and FQNNGV. CDR3 sequence: CASSLVPRQVADTQYF. DNA of the CDR3: TGTGCCAGCAGCTTAGTGCCTAGACAGGTCGCGGATACGCAGTATTTT.

The chain employs TRBV20-1 and TRBJ2-3; a possible D gene is TRBD1 (5 bases). The CDR3 covers 15 residues. Deletions cut 1 base from V and 3 bases from J, with 14 bases between. Germline V lookup: CDR1 DFQATT, CDR2 SNEGSKA (reference sequence). CDR3 DNA: TGCAGTGCTAGAGGTCAAGGGGTTAGGACAGATACGCAGTATTTT. Encoded protein: CSARGQGVRTDTQYF.

This sequence joins TRBV11-2 and TRBJ2-5; 10 positions match TRBD1. Per the germline V gene, CDR1 is SGHAT and CDR2 is FQNNGV. The CDR3 totals 15 residues. The V gene end was trimmed by 0 bases and the J gene end by 5 bases; junction bases not matched to a gene: 3. CDR3 sequence: CASSLDRGQGETQYF. The CDR3 DNA sequence: TGTGCCAGCAGCTTAGATCGGGGACAGGGGGAGACCCAGTACTTC.

The gene calls are TRBV7-2 and TRBJ2-7; TRBD2 matches at 8 bases. J gave up 5 bases and V 5 bases, and 8 bases lay outside the gene matches. There are 14 residues in the CDR3. Germline V lookup: CDR1 SGHTA, CDR2 FQGNSA. CDR3 DNA: TGTGCCAGCAGCCCACCGGGACTAGAAGACGAGCAGTACTTC. Its translation is CASSPPGLEDEQYF.